This TCR beta chain was recovered during a study of radiation and T cells in renal cell carcinoma. Whole-study context: Nephrectomy followed 15 Gy stereotactic body radiation by 4 weeks. Study findings and constraints: From baseline, blood top tumor clonotypes peaked at 2 weeks post-radiation.

This table comes from immunoSEQ multiplex PCR, and its TCRdb copy is limited to in-frame clones, with some not included. Found here are 95,000 or so clones, 70% to 90% of them singletons; the top ten hold approximately 7.9%. Concerning this clone: The target antigen is unknown.

Germline V gene sequence: CDR1 MDHEN, CDR2 SYDVKM. Trimming left V 10 bases short and J 1 base short, with 6 bases between. The CDR3 has 11 amino acids. Time point in this sample: baseline pretreatment blood. Treatment: 15 Gy SBRT to primary tumor, nephrectomy 4 weeks later. Radiation-treated patients gave blood at baseline, week 2 and week 4. The chain carries TRBV28 and TRBJ2-3; D uncertain. Sequences were derived from blood, sampled from a patient whose treatment included radiotherapy and nephrectomy. This TCR was recovered from a man aged 45-65 years with renal cell carcinoma. The CDR3 DNA reads TGTGCCACCCAGGGCACAGATACGCAGTATTTT. This translates into CATQGTDTQYF.